The clone carrying this T cell receptor beta chain was found a few times. The antigen remains unidentified. This specimen comes from a study of shared clonotypes between healthy human individuals. Across the whole study: Researchers assigned three CD4 naive, three CD4 memory, two CD8 naive and one CD8 memory plate to each donor.

Here immunoSEQ multiplex PCR was the method, and the copy in TCRdb shows in-frame clones only, minus some. The data contain approximately 350,000 clones, approximately 74% of them singletons. General study points: Generation of non-shared clonotypes was less probable than generation of clonotypes shared by all four donors.

V was clipped by 2 bases and J by 3 bases; unmatched bases: 5. Germline values: CDR1 SNHLY, CDR2 FYNNEI. CDR3 length equals 15 residues. Donation came from healthy HIV-negative adults that had no recent acute infections or vaccinations. In the CD4+ fraction, cells were divided into CD45RA+ naive and CD45RA-negative memory subsets. Sequenced material: memory CD4+ T cells sorted from blood. The sample's subset: CD45RA-negative fraction. This chain links TRBV2 with TRBJ2-7; 9 bases are shared with TRBD1. The TCR sequence derives from a man aged 25-45 years in good health. The CDR3 loop is CASSEQQGAFYEQYF. The CDR3 coding sequence is TGTGCCAGCAGTGAACAACAGGGGGCGTTCTACGAGCAGTACTTC.